One sample yielded the 25 T cell receptor beta chains listed below, sequenced in a study of metastatic and nonmetastatic thyroid tumors. No patient received treatment before thyroid surgery. Using MiXCR, TCRdb re-called clones from the PCR reads. The table has 22,000 or so clones, about 10% seen once. The sequencing input was blood. These receptors all come from a female donor with papillary thyroid cancer or a benign thyroid nodule (not recorded which). Some clones in this sample may be carry-over from other donors' samples.

This clone has ten or more counts. V is TRBV5-1 and J is TRBJ2-7, with TRBD1 identical over 10 bases. CDR1 and CDR2 (germline): SGHRS, YFSETQ. J lost 5 bases, V lost 4 bases, and 9 bases had no gene match. The CDR3 runs to 15 residues. CDR3 sequence (DNA): TGCGCCAGCAGCCTTCCGGGACAGGGGCAGGACGAGCAGTACTTC. Its translation: CASSLPGQGQDEQYF. The complete variable domain, with remaining parts taken from reference TRBV5-1 and TRBJ2-7, reads KAGVTQTPRYLIKTRGQQVTLSCSPISGHRSVSWYQQTPGQGLQFLFEYFSETQRNKGNFPGRFSGRQFSNSRSEMNVSTLELGDSALYLCASSLPGQGQDEQYFGPGTRLTVT.

There are many counts of this clone. The CDR3 DNA reads TGCGCCAGCAGCCAAGTTGGGGGCGAGCAGTACTTC. The encoded protein is CASSQVGGEQYF. The V gene is TRBV4-1, the J gene TRBJ2-7; either TRBD1 or TRBD2 may fit D (5 bases each). The CDR3 contains 12 residues. V gave up 1 base and J gave up 6 bases, with 7 bases separating them. The germline gives CDR1 MGHRA, CDR2 YSYEKL.

This clone appeared many times. The chain couples TRBV7-3 to TRBJ2-1, with TRBD1 identical over 10 bases. The CDR3 covers 15 residues. The germline gives CDR1 SGHTA, CDR2 FQGTGA. Trimming took 5 bases from V and 9 from J; bases not matched to a gene: 10. The CDR3 reads CASSPTPGTGVEQFF. CDR3 DNA: TGTGCCAGCAGCCCAACGCCCGGGACAGGGGTTGAGCAGTTCTTC.

This clone was seen a handful of times. This could be a read error, since a much larger clone is one nucleotide away. The chain uses TRBV5-1 and TRBJ2-1, with 9 bases matching TRBD2. The CDR3 is made up of 16 amino acids. Trimming took 0 bases from V and 5 from J; bases not matched to a gene: 6. CDR1 is SGHRS and CDR2 is YFSETQ in the germline V gene. CDR3 bases: TGCGCCAGCAGCTTGGAGGTACTAGCGGGTAACAATGAGCAGTTCTTC. Translating it yields CASSLEVLAGNNEQFF.

This clone was counted between two and nine times. This may be a read error: a much more frequent sequence differs by one nucleotide. This sequence joins TRBV20-1 and TRBJ1-5; no clear D. The germline V gene has CDR1 DFQATT and CDR2 SNEGSKA (reference sequence). There are 13 residues in the CDR3. Written as DNA, the CDR3 is TGCAATGCTAGAGCTTTGTACAATCAGCCCCAGCATTTT. This codes for CNARALYNQPQHF.

This clone was counted many times. The chain employs TRBV5-1 and TRBJ2-1; the match to TRBD2 covers 8 bases. Unmatched junction bases numbered 5, after V lost 4 bases and J lost 2 bases. Germline CDR1 reads SGHRS; CDR2 reads YFSETQ. CDR3 length: 15 residues. The CDR3 region is CASSGRGDPYNEQFF. The CDR3 bases are TGCGCCAGCAGCGGGCGGGGGGACCCCTACAATGAGCAGTTCTTC. Supplemented by reference TRBV5-1 and TRBJ2-1, the full variable domain reads KAGVTQTPRYLIKTRGQQVTLSCSPISGHRSVSWYQQTPGQGLQFLFEYFSETQRNKGNFPGRFSGRQFSNSRSEMNVSTLELGDSALYLCASSGRGDPYNEQFFGPGTRLTVL.

This clone appeared a few times. At one of its ends the junction is not consistent with the germline gene, which may arise from a read error. This chain connects TRBV6-2 or TRBV6-3 to TRBJ2-7, with D perhaps matching TRBD2 (5 bases). Germline V CDR1 and CDR2: MNHEY, SVGEGT. The CDR3 consists of 13 residues. The CDR3 sequence is CASITGEGYGQYF. CDR3 DNA: TGTGCCAGCATCACCGGGGAAGGCTACGGGCAGTACTTC.

About this clone: A much bigger clone sits one base away, suggesting this may be a read error. The sample contains more than one DNA sequence encoding this CDR3. The rearrangement links TRBV11-2 to TRBJ2-7; D is unresolved. This CDR3 is 15 amino acids long. V was pared by 5 bases and J by 0 bases, with 14 bases between. Germline lookup yields CDR1 SGHAT and CDR2 FQNNGV. CDR3 amino acids: CASSPETGFSYEQYF. CDR3 DNA sequence: TGTGCCAGCAGCCCAGAAACGGGTTTCTCCTACGAGCAGTACTTC.

A few counts support this clone. This sequence joins TRBV29-1 and TRBJ2-5; TRBD1 matches at 11 bases. The CDR3 length is 16 residues. Germline CDR1 and CDR2: SQVTM and ANQGSEA. Trimming removed 6 bases from V and 5 bases from J; junction bases left unmatched: 14. CDR3 sequence (DNA): TGCAGCGTCGCTTTATCCGGGACAGGGGGTGGGGAGACCCAGTACTTC. Amino acids: CSVALSGTGGGETQYF.

This clone was seen many times. The chain has TRBV9 and TRBJ2-2, with 7 bases aligning to TRBD2. Germline V gene data show CDR1 as SGDLS and CDR2 as YYNGEE. CDR3 length equals 13 residues. With 3 bases clipped from V and 4 bases from J, the junction kept 0 bases outside the gene matches. CDR3 amino acids: CASSGGGTGELFF. CDR3 nucleotide sequence: TGTGCCAGCAGCGGCGGGGGCACCGGGGAGCTGTTTTTT.

This clone was counted once. The V and J genes are TRBV28 and TRBJ2-7; a possible D gene is TRBD1 (6 bases). CDR3 size: 14 residues. CDR1 is MDHEN and CDR2 is SYDVKM in the germline V gene. Deletions cut 3 bases from V and 1 base from J, with 10 bases between. The CDR3 sequence: CASSFDDRSYEQYF. CDR3 nucleotides: TGTGCCAGCAGTTTTGACGACAGGTCCTACGAGCAGTACTTC.

This clone has more than one count but fewer than ten. One base away lies a much larger clone, so this may be a sequencing read error. The CDR3 loop is CAWGGQGMAAEQFF. CDR3 bases: TGTGCCTGGGGGGGCCAAGGGATGGCCGCTGAGCAGTTCTTC. The chain employs TRBV30 and TRBJ2-1, with D perhaps matching TRBD1 (6 bases). The CDR3 is 14 residues long. Looked up from germline, CDR1 is GTSNPN and CDR2 is SVGIG (reference sequence). Between the trimmed V and J ends, which lost 5 bases and 9 bases, there was a span of 20 bases.

Note on this clone: The junction departs from the called germline gene at one end, perhaps through a read error. The chain combines TRBV6-1 with TRBJ1-2; maybe TRBD1 (6 bases). The CDR3 sequence is 14 residues long. CDR1 MNHNS and CDR2 SASEGT come from the germline V gene. For the CDR3, the DNA is TGTGCCAGCGGAGACACAGGGAGAAGGTATGGCTACACATTC. It codes for CASGDTGRRYGYTF.

Note on this clone: This is likely a read error, given that the CDR3 carries no conserved phenylalanine or tryptophan at its end. V is TRBV20-1 and J is TRBJ2-7; no clear D gene. Germline values: CDR1 DFQATT, CDR2 SNEGSKA (reference sequence). CDR3 length: 12 amino acids. As DNA, the CDR3 is TGCAGTGCAAGAGGCATCTACTACGAGCAGTACCTC. Protein product: CSARGIYYEQYL.

Within the sample, this clone is medium-sized. The genes are TRBV6-1 and TRBJ2-7; TRBD1 matches 8 bases. The V gene end was trimmed by 5 bases and the J gene end by 2 bases; junction bases not matched to a gene: 8. CDR3 length: 15 amino acids. CDR1 MNHNS and CDR2 SASEGT come from the germline V gene. For the CDR3, the DNA is TGTGCCAGCAGTCCAAGACAGGGGACAACCTACGAGCAGTACTTC. Its protein is CASSPRQGTTYEQYF.

As to this clone: This clone may be a read error of a much larger clone one base away. The V call is TRBV20-1, the J call TRBJ2-5, with D tentatively TRBD1 or TRBD2 (5 bases each). The ends were cut back, 2 bases at V and 2 bases at J, with 9 bases in the middle. The CDR3 spans 13 residues. CDR1 and CDR2 from the germline V gene are DFQATT and SNEGSKA (reference sequence). CDR3 sequence reads: CSARSGGQETQYF. The CDR3 DNA sequence: TGCAGTGCTAGAAGTGGGGGACAAGAGACCCAGTACTTC.

With respect to this clone: A much larger clone lies one base from this, so it may be a read error. The chain combines TRBV12-3 or TRBV12-4 with TRBJ2-7; D is tentatively TRBD1 or TRBD2 (5 bases each). This CDR3 has 12 residues. The CDR3 nucleotides are TGTGCCATCAGTTTTTGGGGGAGCGAGCAGTACTTC. Residues: CAISFWGSEQYF.

At least ten counts were recorded for this clone. V and J are TRBV27 and TRBJ1-5; 7 nucleotides match TRBD1. V shed 6 bases, J shed 3 bases, and the junction held 5 bases outside the gene matches. The CDR3 sequence is 14 residues long. Looked up from germline, CDR1 is MNHEY and CDR2 is SMNVEV (reference sequence). The CDR3 reads CASSRQGLNQPQHF. The CDR3 DNA sequence: TGTGCCAGCAGCCGACAGGGACTCAATCAGCCCCAGCATTTT.

This clone has a count of ten or more. This rearrangement joins TRBV6-1 to TRBJ1-5, with D perhaps TRBD1 (6 bases). The CDR3 spans 14 residues. V dropped 1 base and J dropped 7 bases, with 11 bases sitting between them. Germline loops: CDR1 MNHNS, CDR2 SASEGT. The CDR3 DNA is TGTGCCAGCAGTGAAGGGGGCAGGGGACAGCCCCAGCATTTT. Its protein product is CASSEGGRGQPQHF.

Many counts were recorded for this clone. The genes are TRBV7-3 and TRBJ1-1, with 9 bases matching TRBD1. V lost 3 bases, J lost 1 base, and 0 bases stayed unmatched. Germline values: CDR1 SGHTA, CDR2 FQGTGA. CDR3 length: 14 residues. CDR3 bases: TGTGCCAGCAGCTTGGGACAGGGGAACACTGAAGCTTTCTTT. Protein sequence: CASSLGQGNTEAFF.

This clone was found a few times. Other DNA sequences of this sample code for an identical CDR3. This chain connects TRBV28 to TRBJ1-6; D uncertain. This CDR3 is built from 17 residues. Between the trimmed V and J ends, which lost 8 bases and 0 bases, there was a span of 17 bases. CDR1 is MDHEN and CDR2 is SYDVKM in the germline V gene. For the CDR3, the DNA is TGTGCCAGCCTTACTGTGCAGCGAAGCTCCTATAATTCACCCCTCCACTTT. Encoded protein: CASLTVQRSSYNSPLHF.

This clone qualifies as medium-sized (0.01 to 0.1%). CDR3 protein: CASSDDGLADLYEQYF. The DNA for the CDR3 is TGTGCCAGCAGTGACGACGGACTAGCGGATCTCTACGAGCAGTACTTC. J is TRBJ2-7 and V is TRBV6-1, with 10 bases that match TRBD2. The CDR3 runs 16 residues. J was trimmed by 3 bases and V by 3 bases; bases with no gene match: 8. Germline V gives CDR1 MNHNS, CDR2 SASEGT.

In regard to this clone: A read error is possible here, since a much larger clone lies one base away. The same CDR3 also results from other DNA sequences found in this sample. The genes are TRBV20-1 and TRBJ1-1, with D tentatively TRBD1 (5 bases). The CDR3 runs to 14 residues. V lost 6 bases and J 1 base, leaving 15 bases between the germline ends. The germline CDR1 and CDR2 sequences are DFQATT and SNEGSKA (reference sequence). The CDR3 DNA reads as TGCAGTGCCAACGGGGGTTGGAAGAACACTGAAGCTTTCTTT. As protein: CSANGGWKNTEAFF.

At least ten counts were recorded for this clone. V is TRBV11-1 and J is TRBJ1-6; D gene ambiguous. CDR3 length: 14 amino acids. With 5 bases removed from V and 4 bases from J, the gap between germline ends came to 9 bases. Germline V gene sequence: CDR1 SGHAT, CDR2 FQDESV (reference sequence). The CDR3 reads CASSQDTYNSPLHF. Written as DNA, the CDR3 is TGTGCCAGCAGCCAGGATACTTATAATTCACCCCTCCACTTT.

This clone occurred a few times. A much larger clone lies a single base off, so this may be a read error. This chain connects TRBV29-1 to TRBJ2-6; no clear D gene. The CDR3 totals 13 residues. CDR1 and CDR2 (germline): SQVTM, ANQGSEA. The CDR3 loop is CRVTSSGANVLTF. The DNA of the CDR3 is TGCAGAGTTACAAGTTCTGGGGCCAACGTCCTGACTTTC.